This is a list of T cell receptor beta chains from one sample in a study of identical twins. TCRdb ran MiXCR on the 5' RACE reads and lists one entry per CDR3 protein. The table records 1.5 million to 2 million distinct CDR3 sequences, around 29% of them present only once. The sequenced material came from cord blood. The receptors stem from a newborn girl in good health. The CDR3 runs from the conserved cysteine through the conserved F or W. Each record gives: J gene, D gene, clone size, V gene, CDR3 protein, CDR3 DNA. The D gene is left open where the match is weak. Clone size is stated in some rows and not others, as once, few, many or a class when expanded.

TRBJ2-7,-,few,TRBV4-2,CASSHLAINHYEQYF,TGTGCCAGCAGCCACTTAGCGATAAACCACTACGAGCAGTACTTC
TRBJ2-5,TRBD1,-,TRBV24-1,CATSDTGGIETQYF,TGTGCCACCAGTGATACAGGGGGCATAGAGACCCAGTACTTC
TRBJ2-3,-,-,TRBV20-1,CSLAHPLNTQYF,TGCAGCTTGGCCCACCCCTTGAATACGCAGTATTTT
TRBJ2-3,-,many,TRBV29-1,CSVGTGTDTQYF,TGCAGCGTCGGGACGGGAACAGATACGCAGTATTTT
TRBJ1-2,TRBD1,-,TRBV7-2,CASSRRDRSNYGYTF,TGTGCCAGCAGCCGCCGGGACAGGTCTAACTATGGCTACACCTTC
TRBJ1-5,TRBD1,-,TRBV7-2,CASSLDRGLGQPQHF,TGTGCCAGCAGCTTAGACAGGGGGCTAGGGCAGCCCCAGCATTTT
TRBJ2-1,-,many,TRBV11-1,CASSLGRSGRYYNEQFF,TGTGCCAGCAGCTTAGGGAGGTCAGGCCGGTACTACAATGAGCAGTTCTTC
TRBJ1-1,TRBD1,few,TRBV29-1,CSFHRGTEAFF,TGCAGCTTCCACAGGGGCACTGAAGCTTTCTTT
TRBJ2-3,-,-,TRBV4-1,CASSQGLTTQYF,TGCGCCAGCAGCCAAGGACTAACTACGCAGTATTTT
TRBJ2-5,TRBD1,few,TRBV29-1,CSVGRDRGKTQYF,TGCAGCGTTGGGCGGGACAGGGGGAAGACCCAGTACTTC
TRBJ2-2,-,-,TRBV6-5,CASSYPGSGTNLNTGELFF,TGTGCCAGCAGTTACCCGGGTAGCGGCACAAACTTGAACACCGGGGAGCTGTTTTTT
TRBJ2-1,-,-,TRBV10-1,CASSEKRASYNEQFF,TGCGCCAGCAGTGAGAAGCGGGCCTCCTACAATGAGCAGTTCTTC
TRBJ1-1,TRBD1,-,TRBV20-1,CSAGRGPDTEAFF,TGCAGTGCGGGCAGGGGGCCTGACACTGAAGCTTTCTTT
TRBJ2-3,-,few,TRBV27,CASSQGGAAHTQYF,TGTGCCAGCAGTCAAGGGGGGGCCGCCCATACGCAGTATTTT
TRBJ2-1,-,-,TRBV20-1,CSAFPPTPSSYNEQFF,TGCAGTGCTTTCCCCCCCACACCTAGCTCCTACAATGAGCAGTTCTTC
TRBJ2-3,-,few,TRBV29-1,CSVKAGDTDTQYF,TGCAGCGTTAAAGCTGGGGACACAGATACGCAGTATTTT
TRBJ2-7,-,-,TRBV20-1,CSAGDRWVGRSSYEQYF,TGCAGTGCTGGAGATCGGTGGGTGGGGAGGAGCTCCTACGAGCAGTACTTC
TRBJ1-1,TRBD1,few,TRBV6-5,CASSYGGQGGPNTEAFF,TGTGCCAGCAGTTACGGGGGACAGGGAGGGCCGAACACTGAAGCTTTCTTT
TRBJ2-7,TRBD2,-,TRBV20-1,CSATKSGLASYEQYF,TGCAGTGCTACCAAGTCGGGACTAGCGTCCTACGAGCAGTACTTC
TRBJ2-7,-,-,TRBV28,CASRVPGSYEQYF,TGTGCCAGCAGGGTCCCCGGCTCCTACGAGCAGTACTTC
TRBJ1-5,TRBD1,-,TRBV12-5,CASGLVYPGGQPQHF,TGTGCTAGTGGTTTGGTGTACCCAGGGGGTCAGCCCCAGCATTTT
TRBJ1-6,-,-,TRBV20-1,CSANRDGNSPLHF,TGCAGTGCTAACAGGGATGGTAATTCACCCCTCCACTTT
TRBJ2-1,-,-,TRBV19,CASSIQSPYNEQFF,TGTGCCAGTAGTATCCAGTCCCCCTACAATGAGCAGTTCTTC
TRBJ1-1,-,-,TRBV7-2,CASSTQGGVTEAFF,TGTGCCAGCAGCACACAGGGAGGGGTCACTGAAGCTTTCTTT
TRBJ2-3,-,-,TRBV11-2,CASSSLTDGGTQYF,TGTGCCAGCAGCTCTTTGACTGATGGGGGTACGCAGTATTTT
TRBJ1-6,TRBD1,many,TRBV4-2,CASSQDRDSPLHF,TGTGCCAGCAGCCAGGACAGGGATTCACCCCTCCACTTT
TRBJ1-5,-,-,TRBV20-1,CSARAPTNNQPQHF,TGCAGTGCTAGAGCCCCCACAAACAATCAGCCCCAGCATTTT
TRBJ2-1,TRBD1,few,TRBV3-1,CASSQGLQGALNEQFF,TGTGCCAGCAGCCAAGGTTTGCAGGGGGCGTTAAATGAGCAGTTCTTC
TRBJ1-5,TRBD1,-,TRBV6-1,CASSLGGDRVQPQHF,TGTGCCAGCAGCTTGGGTGGTGACAGGGTTCAGCCCCAGCATTTT
TRBJ2-5,-,few,TRBV6-6,CASSYSGTFKETQYF,TGTGCCAGCAGTTACTCCGGGACATTTAAAGAGACCCAGTACTTC
TRBJ2-7,TRBD1,few,TRBV7-2,CASSLMGSGGHYEQYF,TGTGCCAGCAGCTTAATGGGGTCAGGGGGTCACTACGAGCAGTACTTC
TRBJ1-1,TRBD1,few,TRBV7-9,CASSSSPGTGLNTEAFF,TGTGCCAGCAGCTCCTCTCCCGGGACAGGCTTGAACACTGAAGCTTTCTTT
TRBJ2-4,TRBD1,few,TRBV5-6,CASSLRDRGLLAKNIQYF,TGTGCCAGCAGCTTACGGGACAGGGGGTTGTTAGCCAAAAACATTCAGTACTTC
TRBJ2-7,-,-,TRBV19,CASSNTVVHEQYF,TGTGCCAGTAGTAACACCGTTGTCCACGAGCAGTACTTC
TRBJ1-1,-,few,TRBV18,CASSPPAGRNTEAFF,TGTGCCAGCTCACCACCGGCAGGAAGAAACACTGAAGCTTTCTTT
TRBJ2-5,TRBD2,-,TRBV28,CASSGTSERNEQYF,TGTGCCAGCAGTGGGACTAGCGAGCGGAATGAGCAGTACTTC
TRBJ2-1,-,-,TRBV12-3/TRBV12-4,CASSPSQSEWNEQFF,TGTGCCAGCAGTCCCTCCCAATCTGAGTGGAATGAGCAGTTCTTC
TRBJ1-6,-,-,TRBV2,CASSELGANSPLHF,TGTGCCAGCAGTGAGCTGGGAGCGAATTCACCCCTCCACTTT
TRBJ2-3,-,-,TRBV7-6,CASSLEARGLATDTQYF,TGTGCCAGCAGCTTAGAAGCTAGAGGGCTAGCGACAGATACGCAGTATTTT
TRBJ1-6,-,-,TRBV7-2,CASSSSFGTGPNSPLHF,TGTGCCAGCAGCTCCTCTTTTGGGACTGGGCCTAATTCACCCCTCCACTTT
TRBJ2-1,-,-,TRBV6-5,CASSSGQSLGNEQFF,TGTGCCAGCAGTTCCGGACAGTCCTTAGGCAATGAGCAGTTCTTC
TRBJ2-1,TRBD2,few,TRBV27,CASSLSTSGRDNEQFF,TGTGCCAGCAGTTTATCGACTAGCGGGAGGGACAATGAGCAGTTCTTC
TRBJ2-7,-,many,TRBV6-2/TRBV6-3,CASRFAYEQYF,TGTGCCAGCAGGTTTGCCTACGAGCAGTACTTC
TRBJ1-5,-,few,TRBV10-2,CASSEIVGFQPQHF,TGCGCCAGCAGTGAAATCGTGGGGTTCCAGCCCCAGCATTTT
TRBJ1-2,-,-,TRBV28,CASSFGVLGYGYTF,TGTGCCAGCAGTTTCGGGGTTTTGGGCTATGGCTACACCTTC
TRBJ1-2,-,-,TRBV20-1,CSAFRTASYGYTF,TGCAGTGCTTTCCGGACAGCCTCGTATGGCTACACCTTC
TRBJ2-1,TRBD1,-,TRBV12-5,CASGPGTGKAKPEQFF,TGTGCTAGTGGACCCGGGACAGGGAAGGCCAAGCCCGAGCAGTTCTTC
TRBJ1-2,TRBD1,-,TRBV4-1,CASSPATGFRGYTF,TGCGCCAGCAGCCCCGCGACAGGGTTTCGTGGCTACACCTTC
TRBJ2-1,TRBD2,few,TRBV9,CASSVTSGGNNEQFF,TGTGCCAGCAGCGTTACTAGCGGGGGCAACAATGAGCAGTTCTTC
TRBJ2-1,TRBD2,-,TRBV20-1,CSARRTSGGEQFF,TGCAGTGCTAGGCGGACTAGCGGCGGTGAGCAGTTCTTC
TRBJ1-4,-,few,TRBV7-2,CASSLSGVATNEKLFF,TGTGCCAGCAGCTTATCCGGGGTTGCGACTAATGAGAAACTGTTTTTT
TRBJ2-5,-,-,TRBV20-1,CSPRVREETQYF,TGCAGTCCTAGGGTCAGGGAAGAGACCCAGTACTTC
TRBJ1-2,TRBD1,-,TRBV24-1,CATSDGAGGEDYTF,TGTGCCACCAGTGATGGGGCAGGGGGTGAGGACTACACCTTC
TRBJ2-5,-,-,TRBV20-1,CSARDGRVGTQYF,TGCAGTGCTAGAGATGGAAGGGTCGGGACCCAGTACTTC
TRBJ1-3,-,-,TRBV25-1,CASSEGRDGNTIYF,TGTGCCAGCAGTGAAGGCCGGGACGGAAACACCATATATTTT
TRBJ2-2,-,few,TRBV29-1,CSVRLLVPNTGELFF,TGCAGCGTCCGCCTACTAGTACCGAACACCGGGGAGCTGTTTTTT
TRBJ2-5,-,-,TRBV9,CASTLGWQGQETQYF,TGTGCCAGCACCTTAGGGTGGCAGGGCCAAGAGACCCAGTACTTC
TRBJ1-1,TRBD1,-,TRBV28,CASSLWGTGEEGTEAFF,TGTGCCAGCAGTTTATGGGGGACAGGGGAGGAAGGCACTGAAGCTTTCTTT
TRBJ2-2,TRBD1,-,TRBV5-1,CASSKDREKAGELFF,TGCGCCAGCAGTAAAGACAGGGAGAAGGCCGGGGAGCTGTTTTTT
TRBJ1-3,-,-,TRBV28,CASSLEGGWKHHIYF,TGTGCCAGCAGTTTAGAGGGGGGGTGGAAACACCATATATATTTT